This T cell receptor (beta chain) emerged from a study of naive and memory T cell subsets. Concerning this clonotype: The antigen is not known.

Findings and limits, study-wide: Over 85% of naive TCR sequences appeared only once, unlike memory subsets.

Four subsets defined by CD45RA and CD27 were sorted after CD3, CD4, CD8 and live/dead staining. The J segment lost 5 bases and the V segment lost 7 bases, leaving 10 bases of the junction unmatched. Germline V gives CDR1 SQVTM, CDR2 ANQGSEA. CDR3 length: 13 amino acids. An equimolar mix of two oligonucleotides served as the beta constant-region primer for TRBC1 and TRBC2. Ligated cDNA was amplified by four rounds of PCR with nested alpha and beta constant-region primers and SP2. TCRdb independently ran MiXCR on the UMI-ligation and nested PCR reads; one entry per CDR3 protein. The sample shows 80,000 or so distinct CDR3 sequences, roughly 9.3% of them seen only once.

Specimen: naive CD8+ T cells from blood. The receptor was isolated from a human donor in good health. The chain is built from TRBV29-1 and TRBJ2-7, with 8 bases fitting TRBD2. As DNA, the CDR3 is TGCAGCGCTCGAACCGGGACTAGGGACGAGCAGTACTTC. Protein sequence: CSARTGTRDEQYF.